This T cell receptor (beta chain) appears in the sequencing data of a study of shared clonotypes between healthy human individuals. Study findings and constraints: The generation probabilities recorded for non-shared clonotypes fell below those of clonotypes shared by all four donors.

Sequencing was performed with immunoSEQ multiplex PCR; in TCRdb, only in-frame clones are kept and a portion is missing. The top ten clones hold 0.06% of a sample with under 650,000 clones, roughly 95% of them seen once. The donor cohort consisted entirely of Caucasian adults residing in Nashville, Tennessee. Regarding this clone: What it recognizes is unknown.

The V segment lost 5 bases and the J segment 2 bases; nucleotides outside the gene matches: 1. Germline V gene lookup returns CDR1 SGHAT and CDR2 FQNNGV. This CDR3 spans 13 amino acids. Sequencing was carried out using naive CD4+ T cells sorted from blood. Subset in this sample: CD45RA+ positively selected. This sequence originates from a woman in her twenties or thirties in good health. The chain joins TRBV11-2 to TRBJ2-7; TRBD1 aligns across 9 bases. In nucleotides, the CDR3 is TGTGCCAGCAGCCGGACAGGGGCCTACGAGCAGTACTTC. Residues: CASSRTGAYEQYF. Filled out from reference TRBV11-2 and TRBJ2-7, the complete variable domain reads EAGVAQSPRYKIIEKRQSVAFWCNPISGHATLYWYQQILGQGPKLLIQFQNNGVVDDSQLPKDRFSAERLKGVDSTLKIQPAKLEDSAVYLCASSRTGAYEQYFGPGTRLTVT.